A single sample is the source of the 20 T cell receptor beta chains below, sequenced in a study of blood T cell repertoires in COVID-19. Produced via immunoSEQ multiplex PCR; TCRdb's table is partial and in-frame only. The data show 140,000 to 150,000 clones, roughly 89% seen once. Source material: peripheral blood. These receptors were taken from a woman between 45 and 60 years old with active or convalescent COVID-19.

Turning to this clone: A junction end diverges from the germline sequence, so it may reflect a read error. This chain connects TRBV7-7 to TRBJ1-4, with D unclear. This CDR3 comprises 15 residues. Germline V lookup: CDR1 SSHAT, CDR2 FNYEAQ (reference sequence). For the CDR3, the DNA is TGTGCTAGCAGCCGGACTGATGGTACTAATGAAAAACTGTTTTTT. Its translation: CASSRTDGTNEKLFF.

The chain carries TRBV11-3 and TRBJ2-2; TRBD2 aligns across 13 bases. V trimming: 3 bases; J trimming: 2 bases; junction bases outside the gene matches: 3. The CDR3 runs 17 residues. The germline V gene encodes CDR1 SGHNT and CDR2 YENEEA. Here the CDR3 reads CASSLGLAGSNTGELFF. For the CDR3, the DNA is TGTGCCAGCAGCTTGGGACTAGCGGGATCCAACACCGGGGAGCTGTTTTTT.

The chain recombines TRBV28 with TRBJ2-7; 10 nucleotides align to TRBD1. The CDR3 spans 14 residues. The ends lost 4 bases at V and 3 bases at J; junction bases unmatched: 3. Germline V CDR1 and CDR2: MDHEN, SYDVKM. CDR3 in DNA: TGTGCCAGCAGTTCGGGACAGGGGTTCTACGAGCAGTACTTC. Amino acid sequence: CASSSGQGFYEQYF.

In nucleotides, the CDR3 is TGTGCCAGCAGTCCCCGGCGGTGGCTAGCGGGTGAATTACAAGAGACCCAGTACTTC. Translated: CASSPRRWLAGELQETQYF. V is TRBV28 and J is TRBJ2-5, with 8 bases aligning to TRBD2. Per germline, CDR1 MDHEN and CDR2 SYDVKM. The CDR3 covers 19 residues. The trim removed 5 bases at V and 2 bases at J, leaving 19 bases unmatched.

The rearrangement joins TRBV27 to TRBJ2-1; 14 nucleotides agree with TRBD2. J lost 6 bases, V lost 0 bases, and 1 base had no gene match. Germline values: CDR1 MNHEY, CDR2 SMNVEV (reference sequence). The CDR3 has 16 residues. CDR3 sequence: CASSLSGTSGSNEQFF. In nucleotides, the CDR3 is TGTGCCAGCAGTTTATCTGGGACTAGCGGGAGCAATGAGCAGTTCTTC.

The chain recombines TRBV14 with TRBJ2-1; 11 nucleotides align to TRBD2. The V and J ends lost 3 bases and 4 bases, in that order; junction bases with no gene match: 11. CDR1 is SGHDN, CDR2 FVKESK, per germline. CDR3 size: 18 residues. The CDR3 sequence is CASSHSTLAGGRYNEQFF. CDR3 DNA sequence: TGTGCCAGCAGCCACTCAACCCTAGCGGGAGGAAGATACAATGAGCAGTTCTTC.

The rearrangement joins TRBV2 to TRBJ1-5; 7 bases map to TRBD1. In germline, CDR1 is SNHLY, CDR2 FYNNEI. V shed 9 bases, J shed 5 bases, and the junction held 7 bases outside the gene matches. This CDR3 contains 13 residues. DNA for the CDR3: TGTGCCAGTGACAGGGTGGGCGATCAGCCCCAGCATTTT. Amino acids: CASDRVGDQPQHF.

The chain is built from TRBV12-3 or TRBV12-4 and TRBJ1-1; perhaps TRBD1 as D (6 bases). This CDR3 has 13 residues. V lost 5 bases and J lost 4, with 11 bases in between. CDR3 loop: CASSNRVGTEAFF. The CDR3 DNA sequence: TGTGCCAGCAGTAACAGGGTCGGCACTGAAGCTTTCTTT.

This chain links TRBV6-5 with TRBJ1-4; D remains unclear. CDR1 is MNHEY and CDR2 is SVGAGI in the germline V gene. V gave up 11 bases and J gave up 8 bases, with 21 bases separating them. The CDR3 consists of 14 residues. CDR3 residues: CAGGSLGSREKLFF. The CDR3, as DNA: TGTGCCGGCGGGTCTTTGGGGTCGCGAGAAAAACTGTTTTTT.

The V and J genes are TRBV5-1 and TRBJ1-3; 7 bases align to TRBD1. Per germline, CDR1 SGHRS and CDR2 YFSETQ. This CDR3 spans 17 amino acids. The J segment lost 0 bases and the V segment lost 0 bases, leaving 6 bases of the junction unmatched. The CDR3 spells CASSLAGTVSSGNTIYF. In DNA, the CDR3 is TGCGCCAGCAGCTTGGCCGGGACAGTGAGCTCTGGAAACACCATATATTTT.

This chain joins TRBV7-9 and TRBJ1-1, with D possibly matching TRBD1 (6 bases). Trimming took 4 bases from V and 0 from J, leaving 15 bases between them. From germline, CDR1 is SEHNR and CDR2 FQNEAQ (reference sequence). The CDR3 has 16 residues. The CDR3 region has the DNA TGTGCCAGCAGCTCCCAGACGGGGGGGCTGAACACTGAAGCTTTCTTT. Protein product: CASSSQTGGLNTEAFF.

The rearrangement joins TRBV4-1 to TRBJ2-1, with a tentative D call TRBD2 (6 bases). The CDR3 is 14 amino acids. Germline V gene data show CDR1 as MGHRA and CDR2 as YSYEKL. V gave up 1 base and J gave up 6 bases, with 10 bases separating them. CDR3: CASSQGDWGNEQFF. The CDR3 bases are TGCGCCAGCAGCCAAGGGGACTGGGGCAATGAGCAGTTCTTC.

The CDR3 DNA sequence: TGCGCCAGCAGCCAGAGGGACAGGGCAAACTATGGCTACACCTTC. Amino acids: CASSQRDRANYGYTF. The gene calls are TRBV4-1 and TRBJ1-2; TRBD1 matches at 9 bases. V was pared by 3 bases and J by 2 bases, with 4 bases of the junction left unmatched. The CDR3 contains 15 residues. The germline gives CDR1 MGHRA, CDR2 YSYEKL.

V is TRBV7-2 and J is TRBJ1-1, with D uncertain. This CDR3 has 11 amino acids. Trimming shortened V by 6 bases and J by 3 bases, and 5 bases separated the two germline ends. CDR1 and CDR2 from the germline V gene are SGHTA and FQGNSA. CDR3 region: CASSQYTEAFF. The DNA for the CDR3 is TGTGCCAGCAGTCAATACACTGAAGCTTTCTTT.

This chain links TRBV6-6 with TRBJ2-3, with D maybe TRBD1 (5 bases). The V and J ends lost 10 bases and 1 base respectively, with 21 bases between them. CDR1 and CDR2 (germline): MNHNY, SVGAGI (reference sequence). The CDR3 length is 16 residues. CDR3 nucleotide sequence: TGTGCCACCCTAAAAGGGTCGGCCAGGGGCACAGATACGCAGTATTTT. It codes for CATLKGSARGTDTQYF.

This clone was counted once. The chain combines TRBV30 with TRBJ1-5; D gene uncertain. The CDR3 is 13 residues long. CDR1 is GTSNPN and CDR2 is SVGIG in the germline V gene (reference sequence). The V end lost 0 bases, the J end lost 4 bases, and 7 bases lay between the germline ends. This CDR3 reads CAWSVSGNQPQHF. CDR3 nucleotides: TGTGCCTGGAGTGTCTCGGGGAATCAGCCCCAGCATTTT.

The rearrangement joins TRBV5-6 to TRBJ1-1; D is perhaps TRBD1 (6 bases). This CDR3 has 15 residues. CDR1 is SGHDT and CDR2 is YYEEEE in the germline V gene. Trimming cost V 2 bases and J 5 bases, with 16 bases left between them. CDR3 coding DNA: TGTGCCAGCAGCTTTGCGTTCAGGGGTAGGACTGAAGCTTTCTTT. This gives the protein CASSFAFRGRTEAFF.

This chain uses TRBV5-1 with TRBJ2-7; D uncertain. Germline V gives CDR1 SGHRS, CDR2 YFSETQ. This CDR3 contains 13 residues. V lost 0 bases and J lost 5, with 9 bases in between. The CDR3 nucleotides are TGCGCCAGCAGCTTGGCAGGAAGCCACGAGCAGTACTTC. Translation gives CASSLAGSHEQYF.

The chain's CDR3 is CASSQENRAEGYTF. The CDR3 region has the DNA TGTGCCAGCAGCCAAGAGAACAGGGCAGAGGGCTACACCTTC. V usage is TRBV3-1 (or the pseudogene TRBV3-2) and J usage is TRBJ1-2, with D tentatively TRBD1 (6 bases). The CDR3 contains 14 residues. The germline V and J ends were trimmed by 0 bases and 8 bases, with 13 bases remaining between them. CDR1 is LGHDT, CDR2 YNNKEL, per germline (reference sequence).

This chain uses TRBV4-1 with TRBJ1-2; 8 bases agree with TRBD1. In germline, CDR1 is MGHRA, CDR2 YSYEKL. The CDR3 length is 16 residues. V trimming: 2 bases; J trimming: 2 bases; junction bases outside the gene matches: 7. CDR3 coding DNA: TGCGCCAGCAGCCAACCCACAGGGGGATGGAACTATGGCTACACCTTC. Its protein is CASSQPTGGWNYGYTF.